This T cell receptor (beta chain) came from a study of neurological immune-mediated disorders. Concerning this clonotype: Its cognate antigen is unknown. It may be a read error: a sequence one base away is much more abundant.

Study findings and constraints: CDR3 amino acid sequences found in expanded clones were never shared across subjects, suggesting private repertoires in all groups. Levels of TCR clonal expansion peaked in HTLV-1-associated myelopathy and reached their lowest in multiple sclerosis, under those of healthy controls.

The time point is: longitudinal time-point 1 (baseline). Healthy control participants comprised blood bank volunteers in Maryland, USA. The CDR3 has 12 residues. The junction had 6 bases not matched to a gene; V was cut back by 6 bases and J by 10 bases. Germline V gives CDR1 ENHRY, CDR2 SYGVKD. The method for making cDNA was 5'RACE, and it used 10-nucleotide random UMIs. TCRdb independently ran MiXCR on the 5' RACE reads; one entry per CDR3 protein. Here the sample spans 60,000 to 90,000 distinct CDR3 sequences, 10% to 13% being singletons. This chain links TRBV10-3 with TRBJ2-7, with 10 positions matching TRBD1. The receptor was derived from a man aged 25-40 years in good health. Sequencing was performed on PBMCs. CDR3 coding DNA: TGTGCCATCAGGAAGACAGGGGGCGACCAGTACTTC. This codes for CAIRKTGGDQYF.